The rows below give T cell receptor beta chains drawn from one sample of a study of blood T cells in healthy people across ages. TCRdb called the 5' RACE reads again in MiXCR, with one record for every CDR3 protein. The sample consists of roughly 700,000 distinct CDR3 sequences, about 52% of them appearing once. The sample consisted of blood. These receptors all come from a woman aged 55-69 years in good health. CDR3s include the opening cysteine and the closing phenylalanine or tryptophan. The D gene is left open where the match is weak. The size entry is marked missing in some rows and otherwise reads once, few, many or a size class.

v_gene	len	d_gene	abundance	j_gene	CDR3aa	CDR3nt
TRBV29-1	13	NA	once	TRBJ2-1	CSECVGVYNEQFF	TGCAGCGAGTGCGTGGGAGTTTACAATGAGCAGTTCTTC
TRBV10-3	15	NA	NA	TRBJ2-1	CAISFSGMNYNEQFF	TGTGCCATCAGTTTCAGCGGAATGAACTACAATGAGCAGTTCTTC
TRBV6-2/TRBV6-3	14	TRBD1	NA	TRBJ2-5	CASSYAAGGETQYF	TGTGCCAGCAGTTACGCGGCAGGGGGAGAGACCCAGTACTTC
TRBV27	17	TRBD2	NA	TRBJ2-7	CASSLWASGRFGNEQYF	TGTGCCAGCAGTTTATGGGCTAGCGGGAGGTTCGGCAACGAGCAGTACTTC
TRBV7-2	15	TRBD2	few	TRBJ2-5	CASSLRSGSLGGQYF	TGTGCCAGCAGCTTAAGAAGCGGGAGCCTCGGGGGCCAGTACTTC
TRBV6-5	16	TRBD2	NA	TRBJ2-1	CACKSGASGEKNEQFF	TGTGCCTGCAAGTCAGGGGCTAGCGGGGAGAAAAATGAGCAGTTCTTC
TRBV20-1	15	TRBD1	NA	TRBJ2-5	CSARDSQTIQETQYF	TGCAGTGCCCGGGACAGCCAGACGATACAAGAGACCCAGTACTTC
TRBV20-1	13	TRBD1	many	TRBJ1-1	CSARTGLNTEAFF	TGCAGCGCCCGGACAGGGCTGAACACTGAAGCTTTCTTT
TRBV12-3/TRBV12-4	14	TRBD2	few	TRBJ2-5	CASSTASGKETQYF	TGTGCCAGCAGTACCGCGAGCGGGAAGGAGACCCAGTACTTC
TRBV20-1	18	TRBD1	few	TRBJ1-2	CSAAPTAGGGGQLYGYTF	TGCAGTGCCGCACCTACGGCTGGAGGTGGGGGACAGTTATATGGCTACACCTTC
TRBV29-1	13	NA	NA	TRBJ1-1	CSVERGANTEAFF	TGCAGCGTGGAGAGAGGGGCGAATACTGAAGCTTTCTTT
TRBV20-1	14	TRBD1	NA	TRBJ2-4	CSVGGLLGKNIQYF	TGCAGTGTAGGGGGCCTTTTAGGCAAAAACATTCAGTACTTC
TRBV30	12	NA	few	TRBJ2-7	CAWRRDSYEQYF	TGTGCCTGGAGGAGGGATTCCTACGAGCAGTACTTC
TRBV28	16	TRBD2	few	TRBJ2-1	CASSSPASGRLDEQFF	TGTGCCAGCAGTTCCCCGGCTAGCGGGAGGCTCGATGAGCAGTTCTTC
TRBV7-2	14	NA	few	TRBJ2-7	CASSLGARTYEQYF	TGTGCCAGCAGCTTAGGGGCCAGAACCTACGAGCAGTACTTC
TRBV25-1	14	NA	NA	TRBJ1-5	CASSDSFGAKPQHF	TGTGCCAGCAGTGACTCTTTTGGGGCGAAGCCCCAGCATTTT
TRBV20-1	15	TRBD2	NA	TRBJ2-1	CSARLLAGGPVEQFF	TGCAGTGCTAGACTCCTAGCGGGAGGGCCGGTTGAGCAGTTCTTC
TRBV5-1	15	NA	NA	TRBJ2-3	CASSPTGTRTDTQYF	TGCGCCAGCAGCCCCACAGGTACCCGCACAGATACGCAGTATTTT
TRBV5-4	16	TRBD2	NA	TRBJ2-2	CASSVLAGGYTGELFF	TGTGCCAGCAGCGTTTTAGCGGGAGGGTACACCGGGGAGCTGTTTTTT
TRBV20-1	15	NA	few	TRBJ2-5	CSARPRGVGVETQYF	TGCAGTGCTAGACCCCGTGGCGTAGGGGTCGAGACCCAGTACTTC
TRBV7-2	17	NA	NA	TRBJ1-2	CASSLGRRRGESKGYTF	TGTGCCAGCAGCTTAGGGCGCAGGAGGGGAGAATCAAAGGGCTACACCTTC
TRBV10-3	14	TRBD2	NA	TRBJ2-5	CAISDGREEETQYF	TGTGCCATCAGTGACGGGCGGGAGGAAGAGACCCAGTACTTC
TRBV7-2	16	TRBD1	few	TRBJ2-7	CASSLVGTGGRYEQYF	TGTGCCAGCAGCTTAGTTGGGACAGGGGGACGGTACGAGCAGTACTTC